These T cell receptor beta chains were read from a single sample in a study of shared clonotypes between healthy human individuals. Data came from immunoSEQ multiplex PCR; TCRdb stores just in-frame clones and leaves some out. The repertoire holds under 1,100,000 clones, about 70% seen once, with about 1.5% in the top ten. The source material was memory CD4+ T cells sorted from blood. Receptor source: a man younger than 35 in good health. The CDR3 runs from the conserved cysteine through the conserved F or W. The D gene is left open where the match is weak. Clone size is given for some rows only: seen once, a few or many times, or a class if the clone is expanded.

abundance,v_gene,j_gene,d_gene,CDR3aa,CDR3nt
NA,TRBV7-9,TRBJ2-7,NA,CASSLGPLSYEQYF,TGTGCCAGCAGCCTGGGCCCGCTTTCCTACGAGCAGTACTTC
few,TRBV28,TRBJ1-2,NA,CASSLPKGSGYTF,TGTGCCAGCAGTTTACCGAAGGGGTCTGGCTACACCTTC
NA,TRBV25-1,TRBJ2-7,TRBD1,CASSESVNRGLNF,TGTGCCAGCAGTGAATCGGTGAACAGGGGCCTGAACTTC
NA,TRBV14,TRBJ1-3,NA,CASSQGMYTIYF,TGTGCCAGCAGCCAAGGAATGTACACCATATATTTT
NA,TRBV30,TRBJ2-3,NA,CAWSAPRPERRLDTQYF,TGTGCCTGGAGTGCACCTCGACCGGAGCGCAGGTTAGATACGCAGTATTTT
NA,TRBV5-1,TRBJ1-1,NA,CASSLRQADTEAFF,TGCGCCAGCAGCTTGCGACAGGCGGACACTGAAGCTTTCTTT
few,TRBV19,TRBJ1-4,TRBD1,CASSRRDSRSTNEKLFF,TGTGCCAGTAGTAGGCGGGACAGCCGATCAACTAATGAAAAACTGTTTTTT
NA,TRBV19,TRBJ1-2,TRBD1,CASSIATGDGYTF,TGTGCCAGTAGTATAGCAACAGGGGATGGCTACACCTTC
few,TRBV28,TRBJ1-2,NA,CASSFQGVYGYTF,TGTGCCAGCAGTTTTCAGGGAGTCTATGGCTACACCTTC
NA,TRBV5-6,TRBJ2-3,NA,CASSPDGFDPSTDTQYF,TGTGCCAGCAGTCCCGACGGGTTTGACCCTAGCACAGATACGCAGTATTTT
few,TRBV2,TRBJ2-2,NA,CASSEVAMGTGELFF,TGTGCCAGCAGTGAGGTAGCGATGGGAACCGGGGAGCTGTTTTTT
NA,TRBV2,TRBJ2-2,NA,CASSVSYTGELFF,TGTGCCAGCAGTGTGAGTTACACCGGGGAGCTGTTTTTT
NA,TRBV7-9,TRBJ2-1,TRBD2,CASSSSGGVKYNEQFF,TGTGCCAGCAGCTCCTCCGGGGGGGTCAAATACAATGAGCAGTTCTTC
few,TRBV14,TRBJ1-1,NA,CASRGGTEAFF,TGTGCCAGCAGAGGGGGGACTGAAGCTTTCTTT
NA,TRBV5-5,TRBJ2-3,NA,CASSLGSSSDTQYF,TGTGCCAGCAGCTTGGGATCGTCTTCAGATACGCAGTATTTT
NA,TRBV6-5,TRBJ1-2,NA,CASRGWVADGYTF,TGTGCCAGCAGGGGCTGGGTAGCGGATGGCTACACCTTC
few,TRBV28,TRBJ2-1,NA,CASSLYAGEQFF,TGTGCCAGCAGTTTATATGCTGGTGAGCAGTTCTTC
NA,TRBV6-1,TRBJ1-1,NA,CASSVGIEPEAFF,TGTGCCAGCAGTGTGGGGATCGAGCCTGAAGCTTTCTTT
NA,TRBV19,TRBJ1-4,TRBD1,CASRGTGTGREKLFF,TGTGCCAGTAGGGGGACCGGGACAGGAAGGGAAAAACTGTTTTTT
NA,TRBV6-1,TRBJ2-3,TRBD1,CASSWGQRTDTQYF,TGTGCCAGCAGTTGGGGACAGCGCACAGATACGCAGTATTTT
few,TRBV30,TRBJ1-5,NA,CAWSNGGNQPQHF,TGTGCCTGGAGTAACGGGGGCAATCAGCCCCAGCATTTT
NA,TRBV5-1,TRBJ2-2,TRBD1,CASSRTGDMNTGELFF,TGCGCCAGCAGCAGGACAGGGGACATGAACACCGGGGAGCTGTTTTTT
NA,TRBV5-6,TRBJ2-1,NA,CASSLEEAGGQFF,TGTGCCAGCAGCTTGGAGGAGGCTGGCGGGCAGTTCTTC
NA,TRBV4-2,TRBJ1-1,TRBD1,CASSQAWSGRLAGGNTEAFF,TGTGCCAGCAGCCAAGCGTGGAGTGGTCGGCTTGCAGGGGGGAACACTGAAGCTTTCTTT
NA,TRBV6-6,TRBJ2-2,NA,CASQDNTGELFF,TGTGCCAGCCAGGATAACACCGGGGAGCTGTTTTTT
NA,TRBV2,TRBJ2-2,NA,CASSEVSGRTGELFF,TGTGCCAGCAGTGAGGTTAGCGGAAGAACCGGGGAGCTGTTTTTT
NA,TRBV2,TRBJ1-5,NA,CASSGQNSNQPQHF,TGTGCCAGCAGTGGACAGAATAGCAATCAGCCCCAGCATTTT
NA,TRBV5-1,TRBJ1-4,TRBD1,CASSVGQAATNEKLFF,TGCGCCAGCAGCGTCGGACAGGCTGCAACTAATGAAAAACTGTTTTTT
NA,TRBV6-5,TRBJ1-1,NA,CASSRQVQNTEAFF,TGTGCCAGCAGTCGTCAAGTCCAGAACACTGAAGCTTTCTTT
NA,TRBV2,TRBJ2-7,NA,CASKRDPHSYEQYF,TGTGCCAGCAAGAGGGACCCCCACTCCTACGAGCAGTACTTC
NA,TRBV10-3,TRBJ2-5,TRBD2,CAISEVAGGGSQYF,TGTGCCATCAGTGAGGTAGCGGGGGGCGGCTCCCAGTACTTC
few,TRBV5-8,TRBJ2-3,TRBD2,CASSLMGGDTQYF,TGTGCCAGCAGCTTGATGGGGGGGGATACGCAGTATTTT
NA,TRBV11-2,TRBJ2-7,NA,CASSFVGYEQYF,TGTGCCAGCAGCTTCGTAGGGTACGAGCAGTACTTC
NA,TRBV6-5,TRBJ2-3,TRBD2,CASSYLPWTSIDTQYF,TGTGCCAGCAGTTACCTGCCTTGGACTAGCATAGATACGCAGTATTTT
NA,TRBV15,TRBJ2-1,TRBD1,CATSRGMGQGINEQFF,TGTGCCACCAGCAGGGGAATGGGACAGGGGATCAATGAGCAGTTCTTC
NA,TRBV2,TRBJ2-1,TRBD2,CASTEGGRAGNEQFF,TGTGCCAGCACCGAGGGAGGGAGGGCCGGTAATGAGCAGTTCTTC
NA,TRBV6-1,TRBJ1-2,NA,CASSEAQWGDRYTF,TGTGCCAGCAGTGAAGCGCAATGGGGTGACCGCTACACCTTC
many,TRBV28,TRBJ1-2,NA,CASSPRVGSGYGYTF,TGTGCCAGCAGTCCACGGGTGGGATCGGGCTATGGCTACACCTTC
few,TRBV7-9,TRBJ2-7,NA,CASSLGLGGLFSYEQYF,TGTGCCAGCAGCTTAGGGTTAGGCGGACTGTTCTCCTACGAGCAGTACTTC
NA,TRBV5-1,TRBJ1-3,NA,CASSLEPGSRNTIYF,TGCGCCAGCAGCTTGGAGCCAGGGAGTAGAAACACCATATATTTT
NA,TRBV7-9,TRBJ2-1,NA,CASSDGGSYNEQFF,TGTGCCAGCAGCGATGGTGGCTCCTACAATGAGCAGTTCTTC